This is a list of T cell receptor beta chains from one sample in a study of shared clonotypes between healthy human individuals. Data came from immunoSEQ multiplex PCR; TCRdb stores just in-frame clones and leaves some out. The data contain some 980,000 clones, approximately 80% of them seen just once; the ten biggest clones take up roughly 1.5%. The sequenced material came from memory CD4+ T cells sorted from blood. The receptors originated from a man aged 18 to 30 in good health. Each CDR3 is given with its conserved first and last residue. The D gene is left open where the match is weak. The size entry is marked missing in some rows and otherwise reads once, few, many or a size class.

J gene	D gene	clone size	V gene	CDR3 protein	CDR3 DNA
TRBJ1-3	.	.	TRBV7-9	CASSRDMSGNTIYF	TGTGCCAGCAGCCGGGACATGTCTGGAAACACCATATATTTT
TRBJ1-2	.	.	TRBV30	CAWTQGKYGYTF	TGTGCCTGGACACAGGGAAAGTATGGCTACACCTTC
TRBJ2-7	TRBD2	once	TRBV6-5	CASSSSSGIVHEQYF	TGTGCCAGCAGTTCATCAAGCGGGATAGTCCACGAGCAGTACTTC
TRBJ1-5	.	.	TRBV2	CASSAEGQPQHF	TGTGCCAGCAGCGCCGAGGGTCAGCCCCAGCATTTT
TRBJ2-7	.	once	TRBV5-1	CASSSGIGTSYEQYF	TGCGCCAGCAGCTCGGGGATTGGGACCTCCTACGAGCAGTACTTC
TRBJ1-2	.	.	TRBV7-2	CASSQKAGVSYGYTF	TGTGCCAGCAGTCAGAAAGCGGGGGTCAGCTATGGCTACACCTTC
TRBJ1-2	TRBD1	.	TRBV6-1	CASSEDTGGIRSYTF	TGTGCCAGCAGTGAGGATACAGGGGGCATAAGGAGCTACACCTTC
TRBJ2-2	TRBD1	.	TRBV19	CASSIRPGTGTGELFF	TGTGCCAGTAGTATACGACCCGGGACAGGCACCGGGGAGCTGTTTTTT
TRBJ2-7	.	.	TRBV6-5	CASSYKGQGYYEQYF	TGTGCCAGCAGTTATAAGGGCCAGGGTTACTACGAGCAGTACTTC
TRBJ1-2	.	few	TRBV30	CAWSRGDGGYTF	TGTGCCTGGAGTAGGGGCGACGGAGGCTACACCTTC
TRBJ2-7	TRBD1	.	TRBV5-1	CASSPRQGGEQYF	TGCGCCAGCAGTCCTAGACAGGGCGGCGAGCAGTACTTC
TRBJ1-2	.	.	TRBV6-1	CASSESIGPGGYTF	TGTGCCAGCAGTGAATCGATAGGGCCGGGCGGCTACACCTTC
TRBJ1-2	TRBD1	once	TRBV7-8	CASSVGTGAIANYGYTF	TGTGCCAGCAGCGTGGGGACAGGGGCTATAGCTAACTATGGCTACACCTTC
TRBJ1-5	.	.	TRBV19	CASSIGTYDQPQHF	TGTGCCAGTAGTATAGGGACATACGATCAGCCCCAGCATTTT
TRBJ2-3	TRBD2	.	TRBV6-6	CASSSGLAGSTDTQYF	TGTGCCAGCAGTTCGGGACTAGCGGGTTCCACAGATACGCAGTATTTT
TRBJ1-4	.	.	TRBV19	CASSLPRDIATNEKLFF	TGTGCCAGTAGTCTTCCCCGGGACATTGCAACTAATGAAAAACTGTTTTTT
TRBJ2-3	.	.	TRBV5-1	CASSAQGTDTQYF	TGCGCCAGCAGTGCTCAGGGAACAGATACGCAGTATTTT
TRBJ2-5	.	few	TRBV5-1	CASSLAGGGPMMTQYF	TGCGCCAGCAGCTTGGCGGGAGGGGGCCCCATGATGACCCAGTACTTC
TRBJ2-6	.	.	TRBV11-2	CASRRPGVGGANVLTF	TGTGCCAGCAGACGCCCAGGGGTAGGTGGGGCCAACGTCCTGACTTTC
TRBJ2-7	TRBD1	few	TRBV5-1	CASSRGQGYEQYF	TGCGCCAGCAGCCGGGGACAGGGCTACGAGCAGTACTTC
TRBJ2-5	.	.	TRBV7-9	CASSLEQGSVKTQYF	TGTGCCAGCAGCTTAGAACAGGGATCTGTAAAGACCCAGTACTTC
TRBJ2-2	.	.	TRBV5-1	CASSLDLRGTGELFF	TGCGCCAGCAGCTTGGACCTTAGAGGGACCGGGGAGCTGTTTTTT
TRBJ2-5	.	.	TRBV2	CASSEETVRGETQYF	TGTGCCAGCAGTGAAGAGACAGTTCGTGGGGAGACCCAGTACTTC
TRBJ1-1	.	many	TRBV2	CASMGELNTEAFF	TGTGCCAGCATGGGGGAGTTGAACACTGAAGCTTTCTTT
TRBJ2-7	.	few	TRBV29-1	CSVEATSTYEQYF	TGCAGCGTTGAAGCCACCAGCACCTACGAGCAGTACTTC
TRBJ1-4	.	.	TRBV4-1	CASSQETPGQEKLFF	TGCGCCAGCAGCCAAGAAACCCCCGGACAAGAAAAACTGTTTTTT
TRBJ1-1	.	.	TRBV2	CASSETVVPEAFF	TGTGCCAGCAGTGAGACAGTTGTTCCTGAAGCTTTCTTT
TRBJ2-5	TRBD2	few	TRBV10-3	CAISESGTTETQYF	TGTGCCATCAGTGAATCAGGGACTACGGAGACCCAGTACTTC
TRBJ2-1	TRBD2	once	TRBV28	CATRSGGIPYNEQFF	TGTGCCACCCGTAGCGGGGGCATCCCATACAATGAGCAGTTCTTC
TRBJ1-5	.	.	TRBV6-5	CASNGGNQPQHF	TGTGCCAGCAACGGGGGGAATCAGCCCCAGCATTTT
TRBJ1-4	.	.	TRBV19	CASTDYNEKLFF	TGTGCCAGTACGGACTATAATGAAAAACTGTTTTTT
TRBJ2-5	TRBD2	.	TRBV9	CASSAGLAGLQRTQYF	TGTGCCAGCAGCGCTGGACTAGCGGGCCTCCAGCGGACCCAGTACTTC
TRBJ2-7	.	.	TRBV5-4	CASSLDGSNEQYF	TGTGCCAGCAGCTTGGACGGGAGTAACGAGCAGTACTTC
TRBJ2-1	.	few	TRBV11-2	CASSLKGGGNEQFF	TGTGCCAGCAGCTTAAAGGGGGGTGGCAATGAGCAGTTCTTC
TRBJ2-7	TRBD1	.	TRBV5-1	CASSFEGAYYEQYF	TGCGCCAGCAGCTTCGAGGGGGCATATTACGAGCAGTACTTC
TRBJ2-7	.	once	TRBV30	CAWSVRLSSYEQYF	TGTGCCTGGAGTGTGCGGCTCAGCTCCTACGAGCAGTACTTC
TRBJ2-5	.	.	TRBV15	CATSTRGGGQETQYF	TGTGCCACCAGCACAAGGGGGGGCGGCCAAGAGACCCAGTACTTC
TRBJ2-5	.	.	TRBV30	CAWGGPGGIRTQYF	TGTGCCTGGGGAGGGCCAGGGGGTATCCGGACCCAGTACTTC
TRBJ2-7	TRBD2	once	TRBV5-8	CASSSYKAGGPIHEQYF	TGTGCCAGCAGCTCATATAAGGCGGGAGGGCCTATTCACGAGCAGTACTTC
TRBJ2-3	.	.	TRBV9	CASSPMQGNTDTQYF	TGTGCCAGCAGCCCGATGCAGGGGAACACAGATACGCAGTATTTT
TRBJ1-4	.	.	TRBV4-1	CASSQDLSRVWTKKLFF	TGCGCCAGCAGCCAAGATCTCTCCCGGGTGTGGACGAAAAAACTGTTTTTT
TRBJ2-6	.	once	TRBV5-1	CASSLTFWTTSGANVLTF	TGCGCCAGCAGCTTGACATTTTGGACCACCTCTGGGGCCAACGTCCTGACTTTC
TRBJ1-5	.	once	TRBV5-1	CASSWGGEGNQPQHF	TGCGCCAGCAGCTGGGGAGGGGAGGGAAATCAGCCCCAGCATTTT
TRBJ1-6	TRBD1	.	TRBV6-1	CASSDGGRGRNSPLHF	TGTGCCAGCAGTGATGGGGGCAGGGGGAGGAATTCACCCCTCCACTTT
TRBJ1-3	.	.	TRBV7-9	CASSSFLGAGGNTIYF	TGTGCCAGCAGCTCCTTTTTGGGGGCGGGAGGAAACACCATATATTTT
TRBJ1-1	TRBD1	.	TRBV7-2	CASSRDRVPTEAFF	TGTGCCAGCAGCCGGGACAGGGTCCCCACTGAAGCTTTCTTT